Sequencing of this T cell receptor beta chain was carried out in a study of cytomegalovirus exposure and HLA in healthy donors. General observations from the study: Some public TCRs appeared in many individuals, while most sequences were rare. A later analysis found common viral pathogens apparently linked to several of the most significant clusters. When a later analysis compared HLA-associated TCR beta chains with equally common others, the HLA-associated chains turned out to be more clonally expanded and to have lower generation probabilities.

On this clone itself: Its specificity is not known.

Use of 60 Vbeta and 13 Jbeta primers characterized the PCR. The table came from immunoSEQ multiplex PCR; TCRdb's copy has only in-frame clones and leaves some out. Recorded here are over 200,000 clones; the top ten clones represent less than 1%. Germline-derived CDR1 and CDR2 are SGDLS and YYNGEE. The trim removed 7 bases at V and 8 bases at J, leaving 9 bases unmatched. The CDR3 is 14 amino acids. This clonotype originated in a woman aged 25 to 45 in good health and CMV-seropositive. V usage is TRBV9 and J usage is TRBJ1-4, with 9 bases aligning to TRBD1. Sequencing was carried out using PBMCs. CDR3 coding DNA: TGTGCCAGCGGATTTGGGGACAGGGCCGAAAAACTGTTTTTT. Encoded protein: CASGFGDRAEKLFF.